Shown below are 32 T cell receptor beta chains from a single sample sequenced in a study of T cell responses to AZD1222 COVID-19 vaccine. The method was immunoSEQ multiplex PCR; TCRdb's version includes in-frame clones alone and lacks a portion of them. Among 100,000 to 150,000 clones, 89% were seen once, and the ten largest hold around 1.5%. Source: peripheral blood, taken on day 0 of AZD1222 vaccination. The receptors were sampled from an adult in good health.

The chain joins TRBV10-3 to TRBJ2-5, with D unresolved. Per the germline V gene, CDR1 is ENHRY and CDR2 is SYGVKD. The CDR3 runs to 13 residues. V gave up 11 bases and J gave up 3 bases, with 16 bases separating them. CDR3 in DNA: TGTGCCGTCAACAATGACCCTGAAGAGACCCAGTACTTC. Encoded protein: CAVNNDPEETQYF.

This clone has only one observation. The V gene is TRBV10-1, the J gene TRBJ2-1; D assignment may be TRBD1 or TRBD2 (5 bases each). Trimming removed 5 bases from V and 8 bases from J, with 25 bases in between. There are 17 residues in the CDR3. Germline V gene data show CDR1 as WNHNN and CDR2 as SYGVQD (reference sequence). The CDR3 nucleotides read TGCGCCAGCAGTACCACTCGGGACCCCGTAGGTCCCGATGAGCAGTTCTTC. Its protein is CASSTTRDPVGPDEQFF.

The V and J genes are TRBV30 and TRBJ2-7, with 7 nucleotides matching TRBD1. The V and J ends lost 0 bases and 3 bases, in that order; junction bases with no gene match: 8. There are 15 residues in the CDR3. The germline V gene encodes CDR1 GTSNPN and CDR2 SVGIG (reference sequence). The chain's CDR3 is CAWSVLGDSFYEQYF. The CDR3 DNA follows: TGTGCCTGGAGTGTACTAGGGGACAGCTTCTACGAGCAGTACTTC.

The gene calls are TRBV27 and TRBJ1-1; no clear D gene. Germline CDR1 is MNHEY and CDR2 is SMNVEV (reference sequence). V lost 4 bases, J lost 1 base, and 13 bases lay in between. The CDR3 runs to 15 residues. CDR3 nucleotide sequence: TGTGCCAGCAGTTCCTCGATTGCGGGGAACACTGAAGCTTTCTTT. Its translation: CASSSSIAGNTEAFF.

The chain employs TRBV9 and TRBJ1-1; D might be TRBD1 (5 bases). CDR3 size: 15 residues. The V gene's germline CDR1 is SGDLS and CDR2 YYNGEE. V was cut by 4 bases and J by 0 bases, with 13 bases left in between. CDR3 nucleotide sequence: TGTGCCAGCAGCTCACCAGGGTTCGTGAACACTGAAGCTTTCTTT. This codes for CASSSPGFVNTEAFF.

The chain employs TRBV30 and TRBJ1-1; no firm D call. The CDR3 sequence is 10 residues long. V was cut by 3 bases and J by 2 bases, with 1 base left in between. Germline lookup yields CDR1 GTSNPN and CDR2 SVGIG (reference sequence). DNA for the CDR3: TGTGCCTGGAGAAACACTGAAGCTTTCTTT. It codes for CAWRNTEAFF.

This clone appeared a single time. The rearrangement links TRBV9 to TRBJ1-3; a possible D gene is TRBD1 (6 bases). Germline values: CDR1 SGDLS, CDR2 YYNGEE. Between the trimmed V and J ends, which lost 4 bases and 8 bases, there was a span of 10 bases. The CDR3 consists of 12 residues. DNA of the CDR3: TGTGCCAGCAGCAATGAGGGGGACACCATATATTTT. Residues: CASSNEGDTIYF. Drawing the rest from reference TRBV9 and TRBJ1-3, the complete variable domain is DSGVTQTPKHLITATGQRVTLRCSPRSGDLSVYWYQQSLDQGLQFLIQYYNGEERAKGNILERFSAQQFPDLHSELNLSSLELGDSALYFCASSNEGDTIYFGEGSWLTVV.

The chain carries TRBV7-6 and TRBJ2-7; TRBD2 aligns across 7 bases. This CDR3 comprises 14 residues. Germline V gives CDR1 SGHVS, CDR2 FNYEAQ. J gave up 6 bases and V 5 bases, and 10 bases lay outside the gene matches. CDR3 in DNA: TGTGCCAGCAGCCCAAGCGGGATGGCGGGCGAGCAGTACTTC. Its protein product is CASSPSGMAGEQYF.

This chain joins TRBV12-3 or TRBV12-4 and TRBJ2-4; unclear D gene. The CDR3 spans 12 residues. V shed 1 base and J shed 6 bases, with 4 bases lying between them. CDR3 sequence: CASSLGLNIQYF. The CDR3 DNA reads TGTGCCAGCAGTTTAGGCTTAAACATTCAGTACTTC.

The CDR3 sequence: CSVIPTRGKETQYF. CDR3 nucleotides: TGCAGCGTCATCCCTACCCGGGGGAAAGAGACCCAGTACTTC. This sequence joins TRBV29-1 and TRBJ2-5, with D perhaps TRBD2 (6 bases). Trimming removed 6 bases from V and 3 bases from J, with 17 bases in between. The CDR3 extends over 14 amino acids. Germline V CDR1 and CDR2: SQVTM, ANQGSEA.

The chain links TRBV28 to TRBJ2-2; no definite D call. With 6 bases removed from V and 3 bases from J, the gap between germline ends came to 14 bases. The CDR3 runs to 15 residues. Germline CDR1 and CDR2: MDHEN and SYDVKM. CDR3 bases: TGTGCCAGCAGGTTCCCCCGGGCCGACACCGGGGAGCTGTTTTTT. Protein product: CASRFPRADTGELFF.

In DNA, the CDR3 is TGTGCCAGCGGACTAGCGGATTACAATGAGCAGTTCTTC. Translating gives CASGLADYNEQFF. This rearrangement joins TRBV28 to TRBJ2-1, with 10 bases matching TRBD2. Trimming cost V 8 bases and J 4 bases; bases outside gene matches: 2. Germline CDR1 reads MDHEN; CDR2 reads SYDVKM. The CDR3 spans 13 residues.

The chain joins TRBV6-5 to TRBJ2-2, with D hard to call. Germline V gene lookup returns CDR1 MNHEY and CDR2 SVGAGI. V was trimmed by 8 bases and J by 1 base, leaving 8 bases between them. There are 13 residues in the CDR3. The CDR3 loop reads CASPWGNTGELFF. The CDR3 DNA reads as TGTGCCAGCCCGTGGGGGAACACCGGGGAGCTGTTTTTT.

The chain links TRBV6-5 to TRBJ2-7; 7 positions agree with TRBD2. J lost 6 bases, V lost 5 bases, and 7 bases had no gene match. This CDR3 has 13 residues. Germline assignment: CDR1 MNHEY and CDR2 SVGAGI. The CDR3 bases are TGTGCCAGCAGTAAAACCTGGGGGGGCGAGCAGTACTTC. The encoded protein is CASSKTWGGEQYF.

The chain has TRBV10-3 and TRBJ1-5; D might be TRBD1 (5 bases). CDR3 size: 12 residues. Trimming pared 10 bases from V and 4 bases from J, leaving 11 bases between. The germline gives CDR1 ENHRY, CDR2 SYGVKD. CDR3 amino acids: CASRQRNQPQHF. The DNA of the CDR3 is TGTGCCAGCCGACAGCGGAATCAGCCCCAGCATTTT.

This clone was found a few times. The chain carries TRBV6-5 and TRBJ2-7, with D unclear. The ends were cut back, 0 bases at V and 2 bases at J, with 8 bases in the middle. The germline V gene encodes CDR1 MNHEY and CDR2 SVGAGI. The CDR3 runs to 14 residues. The CDR3 DNA reads TGTGCCAGCAGTTACTCGACACCGACCTACGAGCAGTACTTC. As protein: CASSYSTPTYEQYF.

The chain employs TRBV5-1 and TRBJ2-2, with D tentatively TRBD1 (6 bases). Germline V gene sequence: CDR1 SGHRS, CDR2 YFSETQ. Trimming cost V 1 base and J 3 bases, with 10 bases left between them. The CDR3 runs 15 residues. CDR3 in DNA: TGCGCCAGCAGCTTGTGGGGGCCTGACACCGGGGAGCTGTTTTTT. The encoded protein is CASSLWGPDTGELFF.

V usage is TRBV7-9 and J usage is TRBJ2-1; D gene ambiguous. Per germline, CDR1 SEHNR and CDR2 FQNEAQ (reference sequence). The CDR3 contains 15 residues. V dropped 5 bases and J dropped 2 bases, with 13 bases sitting between them. DNA of the CDR3: TGTGCCAGCAGCCCCGGAGACTCGGCCTACAATGAGCAGTTCTTC. Translation gives CASSPGDSAYNEQFF.

The rearrangement links TRBV28 to TRBJ2-1; D remains ambiguous. The CDR3 extends over 12 amino acids. V lost 6 bases to trimming and J lost 7 bases, with 10 bases between them. Germline V gene data show CDR1 as MDHEN and CDR2 as SYDVKM. This chain's CDR3 is CASRSPGNEQFF. In nucleotides, the CDR3 is TGTGCCAGCAGATCCCCCGGGAATGAGCAGTTCTTC. Drawing the rest from reference TRBV28 and TRBJ2-1, the complete variable domain is DVKVTQSSRYLVKRTGEKVFLECVQDMDHENMFWYRQDPGLGLRLIYFSYDVKMKEKGDIPEGYSVSREKKERFSLILESASTNQTSMYLCASRSPGNEQFFGPGTRLTVL.

The CDR3 nucleotides read TGTGCCAGCAGCCGTAGCGGGATTTACGAGCAGTACTTC. Translating gives CASSRSGIYEQYF. J is TRBJ2-7 and V is TRBV27; 8 nucleotides match TRBD2. The germline CDR1 and CDR2 sequences are MNHEY and SMNVEV (reference sequence). V was pared by 6 bases and J by 4 bases, with 5 bases of the junction left unmatched. The CDR3 runs to 13 residues.

This clone appeared a few times. The chain employs TRBV6-1 and TRBJ1-2; TRBD1 might be the D (5 bases). V shed 0 bases and J shed 4 bases, with 12 bases lying between them. Germline V gives CDR1 MNHNS, CDR2 SASEGT. The CDR3 has 15 residues. This chain's CDR3 is CASSEAPGGSYGYTF. Written as DNA, the CDR3 is TGTGCCAGCAGTGAAGCGCCGGGGGGTAGCTATGGCTACACCTTC.

CDR3 DNA: TGTGCCAGCAGTGAAATACCACCTTCGGCAAATTCACCCCTCCACTTT. It codes for CASSEIPPSANSPLHF. The chain uses TRBV6-1 and TRBJ1-6; D is ambiguous. The germline V gene has CDR1 MNHNS and CDR2 SASEGT. V shed 2 bases and J shed 7 bases, with 15 bases lying between them. The CDR3 contains 16 residues.

The chain combines TRBV19 with TRBJ1-4; no clear D gene. The V end was cut by 5 bases, the J end by 10 bases, with 11 bases between. Looked up from germline, CDR1 is LNHDA and CDR2 is SQIVND (reference sequence). CDR3 length: 12 amino acids. CDR3 in DNA: TGTGCCAGTAGTCACGGACTGATAAAACTGTTTTTT. Translation gives CASSHGLIKLFF.

The chain is built from TRBV29-1 and TRBJ1-2; 9 nucleotides match TRBD1. Germline loops: CDR1 SQVTM, CDR2 ANQGSEA. The CDR3 is 13 residues long. The V and J ends lost 5 bases and 7 bases, in that order; junction bases with no gene match: 8. The CDR3 here is CSVTGQGGGGYTF. The CDR3 DNA reads as TGCAGCGTTACGGGACAGGGTGGAGGTGGCTACACCTTC.

The gene calls are TRBV1 and TRBJ2-7; the table's D call TRBD2 went unverified against the DNA. TRBV1 is reported as a pseudogene. The CDR3 consists of 16 residues. DNA of the CDR3: TGCACCAGCAGCCAAGCCTACTTACGCGTTTCCTACGAGCAGTACTTC. Translation gives CTSSQAYLRVSYEQYF.

V usage is TRBV6-4 and J usage is TRBJ1-1; 7 bases agree with TRBD1. Germline CDR1 and CDR2: MRHNA and SNTAGT. The CDR3 length is 17 residues. The junction had 17 bases not matched to a gene; V was cut back by 5 bases and J by 5 bases. The CDR3 region has the DNA TGTGCCAGCAGTTCCAGGACAGGAATTGGTACGAATACTGAAGCTTTCTTT. Translating it yields CASSSRTGIGTNTEAFF.

The chain uses TRBV7-8 and TRBJ2-1; 9 nucleotides align to TRBD1. Trimming at V came to 3 bases and at J to 8 bases, leaving 17 bases not matched to a gene. The CDR3 is made up of 18 amino acids. Germline lookup yields CDR1 SGHVS and CDR2 FQNEAQ. CDR3 DNA: TGTGCCAGCAGCTTCCTACTGTTCCACAGGGGGCGCTCGGATGAGCAGTTCTTC. Translation gives CASSFLLFHRGRSDEQFF.

The chain carries TRBV18 and TRBJ1-4, with 10 positions matching TRBD1. Germline loops: CDR1 KGHSH, CDR2 LQKENI. The CDR3 has 15 amino acids. J gave up 6 bases and V 2 bases, and 3 bases lay outside the gene matches. CDR3 nucleotides: TGTGCCAGCTCACCAATGACAGGGGGCTATGAAAAACTGTTTTTT. As protein: CASSPMTGGYEKLFF. Full variable domain (rest looked up from reference TRBV18 and TRBJ1-4): NAGVMQNPRHLVRRRGQEARLRCSPMKGHSHVYWYRQLPEEGLKFMVYLQKENIIDESGMPKERFSAEFPKEGPSILRIQQVVRGDSAAYFCASSPMTGGYEKLFFGSGTQLSVL.

CDR3 in DNA: TGTGCCAGCAGTTTAAGTAACTATGGCTACACCTTC. Amino acids: CASSLSNYGYTF. The rearrangement uses TRBV12-3 or TRBV12-4 and TRBJ1-2; D is uncertain. V shed 2 bases and J shed 1 base, with 2 bases lying between them. The CDR3 sequence is 12 residues long.

The chain carries TRBV2 and TRBJ1-1; 8 bases are shared with TRBD1. The CDR3 runs 20 residues. CDR1 SNHLY and CDR2 FYNNEI come from the germline V gene. Unmatched junction bases numbered 25, after V lost 5 bases and J lost 5 bases. CDR3 coding DNA: TGTGCCAGCAGTCCGGGACAGGAATCTTCGGTTCTACGGGGGTGGACTGAAGCTTTCTTT. Translation gives CASSPGQESSVLRGWTEAFF. Combining the CDR3 with reference TRBV2 and TRBJ1-1 gives the whole variable domain EPEVTQTPSHQVTQMGQEVILRCVPISNHLYFYWYRQILGQKVEFLVSFYNNEISEKSEIFDDQFSVERPDGSNFTLKIRSTKLEDSAMYFCASSPGQESSVLRGWTEAFFGQGTRLTVV.

CDR3 nucleotide sequence: TGTGCCAGCAGCTCCTTCCCAGGAGGTTTCAATGAGCAGTTCTTC. Translated, it gives CASSSFPGGFNEQFF. The gene calls are TRBV5-6 and TRBJ2-1, with D possibly matching TRBD2 (5 bases). The germline V gene encodes CDR1 SGHDT and CDR2 YYEEEE. V lost 3 bases and J 6 bases, leaving 16 bases between the germline ends. The CDR3 sequence is 15 residues long.

This clone is a singleton in its sample. CDR3: CASRSPLRDSGGYTF. The CDR3 bases are TGTGCCAGCAGATCCCCCCTCCGGGACAGTGGCGGCTACACCTTC. This sequence joins TRBV28 and TRBJ1-2; 7 bases are shared with TRBD1. The CDR3 has 15 amino acids. CDR1 MDHEN and CDR2 SYDVKM come from the germline V gene. The J segment lost 8 bases and the V segment lost 6 bases, leaving 15 bases of the junction unmatched.